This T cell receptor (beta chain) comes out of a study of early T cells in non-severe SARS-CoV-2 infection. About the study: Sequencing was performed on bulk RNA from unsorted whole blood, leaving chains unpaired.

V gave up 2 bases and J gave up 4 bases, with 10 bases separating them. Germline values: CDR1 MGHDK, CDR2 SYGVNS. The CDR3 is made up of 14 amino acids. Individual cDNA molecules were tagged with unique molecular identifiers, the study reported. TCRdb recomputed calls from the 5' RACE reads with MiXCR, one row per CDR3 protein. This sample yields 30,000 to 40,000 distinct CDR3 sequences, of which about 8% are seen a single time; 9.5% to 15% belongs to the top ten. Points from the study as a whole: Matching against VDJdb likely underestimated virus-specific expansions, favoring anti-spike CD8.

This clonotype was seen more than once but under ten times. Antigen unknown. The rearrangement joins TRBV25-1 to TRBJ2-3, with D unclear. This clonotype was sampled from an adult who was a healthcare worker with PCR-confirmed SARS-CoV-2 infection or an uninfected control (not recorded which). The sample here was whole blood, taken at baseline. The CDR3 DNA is TGTGCCAGCAGTGAAATGGTTTTCCCAGATACGCAGTATTTT. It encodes CASSEMVFPDTQYF.